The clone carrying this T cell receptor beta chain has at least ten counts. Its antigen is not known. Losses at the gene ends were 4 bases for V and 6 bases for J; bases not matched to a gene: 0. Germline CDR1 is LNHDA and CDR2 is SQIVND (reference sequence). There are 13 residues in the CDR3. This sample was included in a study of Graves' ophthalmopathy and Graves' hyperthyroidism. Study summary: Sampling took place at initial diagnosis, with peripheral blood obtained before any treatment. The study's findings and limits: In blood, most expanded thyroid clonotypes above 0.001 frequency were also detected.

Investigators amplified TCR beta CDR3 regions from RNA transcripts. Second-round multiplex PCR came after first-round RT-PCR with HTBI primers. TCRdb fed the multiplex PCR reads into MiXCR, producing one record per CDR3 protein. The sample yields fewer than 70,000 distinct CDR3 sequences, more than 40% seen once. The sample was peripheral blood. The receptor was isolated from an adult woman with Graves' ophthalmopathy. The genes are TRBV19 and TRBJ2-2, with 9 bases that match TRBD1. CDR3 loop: CASSRDRAGELFF. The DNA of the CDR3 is TGTGCCAGTAGTAGGGACAGGGCCGGGGAGCTGTTTTTT. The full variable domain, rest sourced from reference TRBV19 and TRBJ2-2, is DGGITQSPKYLFRKEGQNVTLSCEQNLNHDAMYWYRQDPGQGLRLIYYSQIVNDFQKGDIAEGYSVSREKKESFPLTVTSAQKNPTAFYLCASSRDRAGELFFGEGSRLTVL.